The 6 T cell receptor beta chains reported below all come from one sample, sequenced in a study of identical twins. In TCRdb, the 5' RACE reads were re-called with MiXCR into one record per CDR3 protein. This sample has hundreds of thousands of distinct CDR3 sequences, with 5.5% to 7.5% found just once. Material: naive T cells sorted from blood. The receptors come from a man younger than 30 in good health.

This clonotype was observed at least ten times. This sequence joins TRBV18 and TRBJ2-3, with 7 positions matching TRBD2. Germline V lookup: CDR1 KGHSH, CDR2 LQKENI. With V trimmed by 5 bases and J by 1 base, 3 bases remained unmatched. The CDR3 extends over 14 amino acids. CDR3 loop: CASSVAGGTDTQYF. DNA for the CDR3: TGTGCCAGCTCAGTCGCGGGAGGCACAGATACGCAGTATTTT.

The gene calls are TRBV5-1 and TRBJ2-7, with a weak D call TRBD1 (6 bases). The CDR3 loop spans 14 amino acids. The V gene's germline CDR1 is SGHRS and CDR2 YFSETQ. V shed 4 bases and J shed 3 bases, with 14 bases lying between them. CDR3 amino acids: CASSVGDTHYEQYV. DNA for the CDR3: TGCGCCAGCAGCGTCGGGGACACACACTACGAGCAGTACGTC.

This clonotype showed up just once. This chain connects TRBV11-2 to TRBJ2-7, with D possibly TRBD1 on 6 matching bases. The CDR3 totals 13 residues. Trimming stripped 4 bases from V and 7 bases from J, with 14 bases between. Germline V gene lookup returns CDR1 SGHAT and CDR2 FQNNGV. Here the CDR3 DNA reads TGTGCCAGCAGCTACCACAGGGAGAGGGAGCAGTACGTC. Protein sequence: CASSYHREREQYV.

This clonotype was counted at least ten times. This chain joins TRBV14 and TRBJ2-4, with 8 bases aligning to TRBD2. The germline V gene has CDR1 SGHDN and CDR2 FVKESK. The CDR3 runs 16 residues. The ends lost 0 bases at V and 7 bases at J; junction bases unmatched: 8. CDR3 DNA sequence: TGTGCCAGCAGCCAAGAACCGGGACTAGTCGGGAACATTCAGTACTTC. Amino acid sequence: CASSQEPGLVGNIQYF.

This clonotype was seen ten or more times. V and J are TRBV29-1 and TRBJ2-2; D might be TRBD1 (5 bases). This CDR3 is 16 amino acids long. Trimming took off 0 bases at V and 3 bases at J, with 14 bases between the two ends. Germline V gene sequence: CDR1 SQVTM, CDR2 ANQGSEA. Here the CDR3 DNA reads TGCAGCGTTGAAGATCTTGAAGGGGAATACACCGGGGAGCTGTTTTTT. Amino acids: CSVEDLEGEYTGELFF.

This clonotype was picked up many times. This CDR3 reads CASSKRTGKDTEAFF. DNA for the CDR3: TGTGCCAGCAGCAAGAGGACAGGGAAGGACACTGAAGCTTTCTTT. V gene TRBV9 combines with J gene TRBJ1-1, with 8 positions matching TRBD1. V trimming: 4 bases; J trimming: 3 bases; junction bases outside the gene matches: 8. The CDR3 totals 15 residues. The germline V gene encodes CDR1 SGDLS and CDR2 YYNGEE.